The 26 T cell receptor beta chains listed next were all sequenced from one sample in a study of T cells in Graves' hyperthyroidism and ophthalmopathy. The TCR beta CDR3 regions underwent amplification using RNA transcripts as the source. When the TCR CDR3 underwent first-round RT-PCR, the HTBI primer set was used. TCRdb ran MiXCR on the multiplex PCR reads and lists one entry per CDR3 protein. The sample carries some 510,000 distinct CDR3 sequences, around 20% recorded once. The sample consisted of blood. These TCRs come from a man younger than 30 with Graves' hyperthyroidism.

This clonotype was observed many times. J is TRBJ1-5 and V is TRBV19; D unresolved. With 1 base removed from V and 4 bases from J, the gap between germline ends came to 8 bases. Germline V lookup: CDR1 LNHDA, CDR2 SQIVND (reference sequence). The CDR3 runs to 14 residues. This chain's CDR3 is CASSIGGANQPQHF. The CDR3 nucleotides are TGTGCCAGTAGTATAGGGGGTGCGAATCAGCCCCAGCATTTT.

This clonotype occurred many times. The chain couples TRBV27 to TRBJ1-1; D may be TRBD1 (5 bases). Germline CDR1 and CDR2: MNHEY and SMNVEV (reference sequence). The CDR3 consists of 14 residues. V was clipped by 5 bases and J by 4 bases, with 14 bases between them. The CDR3 reads CASSPFAGRTEAFF. The DNA for the CDR3 is TGTGCCAGCAGTCCATTCGCGGGGCGCACTGAAGCTTTCTTT.

This clonotype was counted at least ten times. The V call is TRBV12-3 or TRBV12-4, the J call TRBJ1-1; D remains ambiguous. V shed 4 bases and J shed 4 bases, with 13 bases lying between them. This CDR3 has 14 residues. The chain's CDR3 is CASSSPTQATEAFF. The CDR3, as DNA: TGTGCCAGCAGTTCCCCGACGCAGGCCACTGAAGCTTTCTTT.

This clonotype was picked up many times. V is TRBV27 and J is TRBJ1-1, with 8 nucleotides matching TRBD1. Germline V gene lookup returns CDR1 MNHEY and CDR2 SMNVEV (reference sequence). This CDR3 has 16 amino acids. V lost 2 bases to trimming and J lost 1 base; unmatched junction nucleotides: 6. Here the CDR3 reads CASSLGQGIGNTEAFF. The CDR3 DNA is TGTGCCAGCAGTTTAGGACAGGGTATAGGGAACACTGAAGCTTTCTTT.

The J gene is TRBJ1-2, the V gene TRBV7-2; TRBD1 is a possible D gene (6 bases). There are 12 residues in the CDR3. Deletions cut 5 bases from V and 6 bases from J, with 10 bases between. Germline CDR1 is SGHTA and CDR2 is FQGNSA. The CDR3 bases are TGTGCCAGCAGCCTACAGGGCCATGGCTACACCTTC. It translates to CASSLQGHGYTF.

This clonotype was counted only a few times. A clone one base away is much larger, so this may be a read error. The V and J genes are TRBV25-1 and TRBJ1-1, with D uncertain. The CDR3 spans 13 residues. CDR1 MGHDK and CDR2 SYGVNS come from the germline V gene. CDR3 sequence (DNA): TGTGCCAGCAGTGAATACGGGAACACTGAAGCTTGCTTT. It translates to CASSEYGNTEACF.

This clonotype occurred many times. The chain links TRBV5-1 to TRBJ1-2, with 9 bases identical to TRBD1. The CDR3 has 14 residues. V was pared by 3 bases and J by 6 bases, with 6 bases of the junction left unmatched. Germline V gene sequence: CDR1 SGHRS, CDR2 YFSETQ. The CDR3 DNA reads as TGCGCCAGCAGCTGGGACAGGGCGTTTGATGGCTACACCTTC. It translates to CASSWDRAFDGYTF.

This clonotype was seen just once. The chain couples TRBV2 to TRBJ2-5; TRBD2 aligns across 8 bases. V gave up 10 bases and J gave up 5 bases; unmatched junction bases: 9. Germline V gives CDR1 SNHLY, CDR2 FYNNEI. CDR3 length: 13 amino acids. The CDR3, as DNA: TGTGCCAAGATAGCGGGACCAGGGGAGACCCAGTACTTC. Translation gives CAKIAGPGETQYF.

The chain uses TRBV28 and TRBJ2-7; a possible D gene is TRBD2 (6 bases). Germline V CDR1 and CDR2: MDHEN, SYDVKM. V was shortened by 2 bases and J by 6 bases, with 14 bases between the two germline ends. CDR3 length: 14 amino acids. The CDR3 loop is CASSLGTFPSEQYF. CDR3 sequence (DNA): TGTGCCAGCAGTTTAGGGACTTTCCCTAGCGAGCAGTACTTC.

This clonotype has only a few counts. A much more abundant neighbour one base away suggests this may be a read error. The rearrangement joins TRBV6-5 to TRBJ2-7; 10 bases map to TRBD2. Germline V gene lookup returns CDR1 MNHEY and CDR2 SVGAGI. The CDR3 consists of 16 residues. The J segment lost 4 bases and the V segment lost 2 bases, leaving 8 bases of the junction unmatched. This chain's CDR3 is CASSYTPASGGYEQYF. DNA for the CDR3: TGTGCCAGCAGTTACACCCCCGCTAGCGGGGGATACGAGCAGTACTTC.

The DNA for the CDR3 is TGTGCCAGCACTTCACAGCCACGACAGCCCCAGCATTTT. It translates to CASTSQPRQPQHF. This rearrangement joins TRBV12-3 or TRBV12-4 to TRBJ1-5; D is unresolved. Trimming pared 7 bases from V and 7 bases from J, leaving 14 bases between. The CDR3 has 13 amino acids.

This clonotype was counted between two and nine times. This sequence joins TRBV2 and TRBJ2-7; 8 bases are a match to TRBD2. Germline assignment: CDR1 SNHLY and CDR2 FYNNEI. J lost 0 bases, V lost 3 bases, and 4 bases had no gene match. This CDR3 comprises 15 residues. CDR3 nucleotides: TGTGCCAGCAGTGATGGAGCGGGGGCCTCCTACGAGCAGTACTTC. Its translation is CASSDGAGASYEQYF.

This clonotype has just a few counts. The chain uses TRBV2 and TRBJ2-5, with 7 bases identical to TRBD1. From germline, CDR1 is SNHLY and CDR2 FYNNEI. There are 16 residues in the CDR3. The J segment lost 1 base and the V segment lost 6 bases, leaving 11 bases of the junction unmatched. CDR3 nucleotides: TGTGCCAGCAGCGGTGACAGGGAGAAGGGCCAAGAGACCCAGTACTTC. Translating gives CASSGDREKGQETQYF.

The V gene is TRBV19, the J gene TRBJ1-2; D is ambiguous. Trimming left V 5 bases short and J 3 bases short, with 13 bases between. CDR1 and CDR2 from the germline V gene are LNHDA and SQIVND (reference sequence). The CDR3 totals 14 residues. DNA for the CDR3: TGTGCCAGTAGTCCGTCCGGTTGGGACTATGGCTACACCTTC. It codes for CASSPSGWDYGYTF. The full variable domain, rest sourced from reference TRBV19 and TRBJ1-2, is DGGITQSPKYLFRKEGQNVTLSCEQNLNHDAMYWYRQDPGQGLRLIYYSQIVNDFQKGDIAEGYSVSREKKESFPLTVTSAQKNPTAFYLCASSPSGWDYGYTFGSGTRLTVV.

This clonotype was counted ten times or more. This rearrangement joins TRBV2 to TRBJ1-1; D is undetermined. The CDR3 totals 13 residues. The V and J ends lost 1 base and 1 base respectively, with 4 bases between them. CDR1 and CDR2 from the germline V gene are SNHLY and FYNNEI. In nucleotides, the CDR3 is TGTGCCAGCAGTGAAGAAACGAACACTGAAGCTTTCTTT. Its translation: CASSEETNTEAFF.

This clonotype was observed a handful of times. One end of the junction does not line up with germline, which may come from a read error. The genes are TRBV7-9 and TRBJ2-5, with D hard to call. Germline V gene data show CDR1 as SEHNR and CDR2 as FQNEAQ (reference sequence). This CDR3 has 11 residues. CDR3 amino acids: CASSMGRVKNF. The CDR3 DNA is TGTGCCAGCAGCATGGGTCGCGTAAAGAACTTC.

In its sample, this clonotype was seen many times. The V gene is TRBV12-3 or TRBV12-4, the J gene TRBJ1-5; tentative D call: TRBD1 (5 bases). The length of the CDR3 is 16 residues. V lost 3 bases, J lost 1 base, and 13 bases lay in between. CDR3 nucleotides: TGTGCCAGCAGTTTTTGGGGAGGGGTGAGCAATCAGCCCCAGCATTTT. This encodes CASSFWGGVSNQPQHF.

V and J are TRBV20-1 and TRBJ1-5; TRBD1 might be the D (6 bases). Germline CDR1 DFQATT, CDR2 SNEGSKA (reference sequence). V lost 6 bases, J lost 0 bases, and 15 bases lay in between. The CDR3 spans 15 residues. For the CDR3, the DNA is TGCAGTGCAATCCCAGGGGAATATAGCAATCAGCCCCAGCATTTT. Encoded protein: CSAIPGEYSNQPQHF.

This clonotype was recorded many times. The chain employs TRBV4-1 and TRBJ2-7, with 7 bases lining up with TRBD1. J was trimmed by 0 bases and V by 3 bases; bases with no gene match: 8. The CDR3 runs to 16 residues. The germline gives CDR1 MGHRA, CDR2 YSYEKL. The CDR3: CASSHVGTVSSYEQYF. The CDR3 coding sequence is TGCGCCAGCAGCCATGTAGGGACAGTCAGCTCCTACGAGCAGTACTTC.

This clonotype was observed many times. The rearrangement joins TRBV6-2 or TRBV6-3 to TRBJ1-1; D is ambiguous. CDR3 length: 13 amino acids. V was trimmed by 5 bases and J by 10 bases, leaving 17 bases between them. CDR1 and CDR2 (germline): MNHEY, SVGEGT. The CDR3 loop is CASSTREALAAFF. For the CDR3, the DNA is TGTGCCAGCAGTACCCGGGAGGCTTTGGCAGCTTTCTTT.

This chain connects TRBV11-2 to TRBJ1-2, with D perhaps matching TRBD1 (5 bases). Germline lookup yields CDR1 SGHAT and CDR2 FQNNGV. The CDR3 covers 16 residues. Trimming removed 2 bases at V and 0 bases at J, with 13 bases between. CDR3 DNA: TGTGCCAGCAGCTTAATATTGGGACGGACTAACTATGGCTACACCTTC. Protein: CASSLILGRTNYGYTF. The full variable domain, in which reference TRBV11-2 and TRBJ1-2 provide the parts outside the CDR3, is EAGVAQSPRYKIIEKRQSVAFWCNPISGHATLYWYQQILGQGPKLLIQFQNNGVVDDSQLPKDRFSAERLKGVDSTLKIQPAKLEDSAVYLCASSLILGRTNYGYTFGSGTRLTVV.

The chain joins TRBV28 to TRBJ2-7, with 10 bases aligning to TRBD1. The CDR3 is 14 residues long. Germline values: CDR1 MDHEN, CDR2 SYDVKM. V shed 4 bases and J 5 bases; nucleotides not matched to a gene: 5. The CDR3 region has the DNA TGTGCCAGCAGTTCGGACAGGGGGAGACACGAGCAGTACTTC. It translates to CASSSDRGRHEQYF.

This clonotype has a count of ten or more. The chain combines TRBV10-3 with TRBJ1-1; 9 nucleotides line up with TRBD1. CDR1 is ENHRY and CDR2 is SYGVKD in the germline V gene. With 10 bases clipped from V and 1 base from J, the junction kept 1 base outside the gene matches. The CDR3 is 12 residues long. The CDR3 DNA reads as TGTGCCACGGGACAGGGGAACACTGAAGCTTTCTTT. Protein product: CATGQGNTEAFF.

This clonotype has a count of ten or more. This sequence joins TRBV6-5 and TRBJ1-5, with D unresolved. This CDR3 is 14 amino acids long. Germline V gives CDR1 MNHEY, CDR2 SVGAGI. V lost 0 bases and J lost 7, with 10 bases in between. CDR3 protein: CASSYSKGWQPQHF. The CDR3 coding sequence is TGTGCCAGCAGTTACTCGAAGGGATGGCAGCCCCAGCATTTT.

Remarks on this clonotype: One junction end disagrees with the germline gene, perhaps due to a read error. The rearrangement uses TRBV11-3 and TRBJ1-2; D is possibly TRBD1 (5 bases). Germline V gives CDR1 SGHNT, CDR2 YENEEA. The length of the CDR3 is 14 residues. The chain's CDR3 is CASSLDPGNYGYTF. The CDR3, as DNA: TGCGCCAGCAGCTTGGATCCAGGGAACTATGGCTACACCTTC.

The chain is built from TRBV11-2 and TRBJ2-5; 15 bases match TRBD2. With V trimmed by 5 bases and J by 5 bases, 6 bases remained unmatched. The CDR3 loop spans 16 amino acids. Germline values: CDR1 SGHAT, CDR2 FQNNGV. The CDR3 region has the DNA TGTGCCAGCAGCCGGACTAGCGGGGGGGCGGGTGAGACCCAGTACTTC. As protein: CASSRTSGGAGETQYF.